Reported below is one T cell receptor (beta chain). This CDR3 contains 12 residues. Looked up from germline, CDR1 is LNHDA and CDR2 is SQIVND (reference sequence). The V end was cut by 3 bases, the J end by 6 bases, with 9 bases between. The data belong to a study of blood T cell repertoires in COVID-19. Study background: Samples came from the United States, Italy and Spain, spanning acute and convalescent COVID-19.

The repertoire was sequenced with immunoSEQ multiplex PCR; TCRdb's copy has only in-frame clones and lacks some. The sample records hundreds of thousands of clones, about 88% being singletons. The TCR sequence derives from a woman aged 50 to 60 who had recovered from COVID-19. Sequencing was performed on PBMCs or T cells enriched from blood (not recorded which). This chain uses TRBV19 with TRBJ2-7; maybe TRBD1 (6 bases). In DNA, the CDR3 is TGTGCCAGTAGTATGGTCAGGGGCGAGCAGTACTTC. Its translation is CASSMVRGEQYF.